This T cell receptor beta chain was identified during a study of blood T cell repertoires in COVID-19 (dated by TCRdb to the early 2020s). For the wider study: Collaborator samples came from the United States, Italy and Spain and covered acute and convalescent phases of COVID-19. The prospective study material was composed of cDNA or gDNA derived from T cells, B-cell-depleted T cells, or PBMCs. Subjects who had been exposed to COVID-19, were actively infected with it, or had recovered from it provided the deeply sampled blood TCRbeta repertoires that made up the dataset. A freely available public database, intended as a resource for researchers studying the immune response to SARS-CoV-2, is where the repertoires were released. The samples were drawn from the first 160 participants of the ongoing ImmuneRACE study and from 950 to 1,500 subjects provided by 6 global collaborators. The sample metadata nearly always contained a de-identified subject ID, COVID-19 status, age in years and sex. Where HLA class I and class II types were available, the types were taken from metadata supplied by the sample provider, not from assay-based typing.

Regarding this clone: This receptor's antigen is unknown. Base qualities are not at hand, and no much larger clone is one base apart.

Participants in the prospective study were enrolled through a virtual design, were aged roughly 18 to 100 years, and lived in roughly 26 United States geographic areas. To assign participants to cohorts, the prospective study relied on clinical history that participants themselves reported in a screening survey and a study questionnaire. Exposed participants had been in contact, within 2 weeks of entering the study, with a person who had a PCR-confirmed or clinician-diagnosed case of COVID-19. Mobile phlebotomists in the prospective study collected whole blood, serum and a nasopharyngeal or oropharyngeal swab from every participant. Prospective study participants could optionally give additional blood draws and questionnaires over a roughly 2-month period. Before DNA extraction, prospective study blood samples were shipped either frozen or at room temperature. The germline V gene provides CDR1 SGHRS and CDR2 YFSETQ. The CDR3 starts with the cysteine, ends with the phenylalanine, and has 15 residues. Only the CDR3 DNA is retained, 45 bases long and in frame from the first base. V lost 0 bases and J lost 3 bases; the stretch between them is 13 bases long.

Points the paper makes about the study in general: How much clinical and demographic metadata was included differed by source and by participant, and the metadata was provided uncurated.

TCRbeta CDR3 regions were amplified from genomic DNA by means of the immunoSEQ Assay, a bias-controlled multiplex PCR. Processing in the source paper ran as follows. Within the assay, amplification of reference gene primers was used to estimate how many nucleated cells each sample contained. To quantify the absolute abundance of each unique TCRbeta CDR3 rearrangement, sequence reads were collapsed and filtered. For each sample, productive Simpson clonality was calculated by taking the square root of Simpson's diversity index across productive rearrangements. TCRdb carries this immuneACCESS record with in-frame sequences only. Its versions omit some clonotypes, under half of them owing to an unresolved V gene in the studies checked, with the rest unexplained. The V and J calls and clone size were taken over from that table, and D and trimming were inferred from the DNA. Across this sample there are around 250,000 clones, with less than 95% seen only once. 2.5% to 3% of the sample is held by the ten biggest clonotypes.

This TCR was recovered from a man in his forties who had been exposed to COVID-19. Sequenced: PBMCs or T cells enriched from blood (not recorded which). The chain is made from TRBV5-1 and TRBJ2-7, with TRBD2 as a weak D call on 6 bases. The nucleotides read TGCGCCAGCAGCTTGGTGCCAGCGGGCAACTACGAGCAGTACTTC. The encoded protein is CASSLVPAGNYEQYF.